The 7 T cell receptor beta chains below all came from one sample that was sequenced in a study of PD-L1 blockade in urothelial cancer. Sequenced by immunoSEQ multiplex PCR; TCRdb stores in-frame clones only, minus some. The data show 20,000 to 25,000 clones, about 90% seen once. Time point noted: peripheral blood 6 weeks after treatment start. This sample comprised PBMCs, obtained around atezolizumab (anti-PD-L1) treatment. These receptors originate from a woman in her sixties or seventies with urothelial cancer.

The chain links TRBV18 to TRBJ1-1, with D uncertain. The CDR3 consists of 12 residues. V was pared by 5 bases and J by 12 bases, with 16 bases between. Germline V lookup: CDR1 KGHSH, CDR2 LQKENI. As DNA, the CDR3 is TGTGCCAGCTCAAACCCAGACTTGAAGACTTTCTTT. Translation: CASSNPDLKTFF. Looking up the rest from reference TRBV18 and TRBJ1-1 gives the full variable domain: NAGVMQNPRHLVRRRGQEARLRCSPMKGHSHVYWYRQLPEEGLKFMVYLQKENIIDESGMPKERFSAEFPKEGPSILRIQQVVRGDSAAYFCASSNPDLKTFFGQGTRLTVV.

The chain employs TRBV12-5 and TRBJ2-5; possibly TRBD2 for D (5 bases). With 4 bases removed from V and 5 bases from J, the gap between germline ends came to 14 bases. CDR1 and CDR2 (germline): LGHNT, FRNRAP. This CDR3 comprises 14 residues. Here the CDR3 DNA reads TGTGCTAGTGGTTCAGGCAGCGGCTGGGAGACCCAGTACTTC. This sequence encodes CASGSGSGWETQYF.

The chain links TRBV11-2 to TRBJ1-1; tentative D call: TRBD1 (6 bases). V shed 7 bases and J shed 4 bases, with 16 bases lying between them. The CDR3 consists of 14 residues. Germline V CDR1 and CDR2: SGHAT, FQNNGV. Here the CDR3 reads CASIAVIGGTEAFF. CDR3 bases: TGTGCCAGCATCGCCGTTATAGGGGGCACTGAAGCTTTCTTT.

The chain uses TRBV4-2 and TRBJ1-4; the D is unclear. Looked up from germline, CDR1 is LGHNA and CDR2 is YNFKEQ. The CDR3 sequence is 16 residues long. V lost 4 bases, J lost 0 bases, and 12 bases lay in between. The CDR3 nucleotides read TGTGCCAGCAGCCCGCGCCGGGTTGCAACTAATGAAAAACTGTTTTTT. Amino acids: CASSPRRVATNEKLFF.

The chain employs TRBV9 and TRBJ2-5; D is perhaps TRBD2 (5 bases). The CDR3 runs 17 residues. CDR1 SGDLS and CDR2 YYNGEE come from the germline V gene. The V end was cut by 0 bases, the J end by 4 bases, with 19 bases between. This CDR3 reads CASSVDPPSGTLETQYF. For the CDR3, the DNA is TGTGCCAGCAGCGTAGATCCCCCCAGCGGCACTTTAGAGACCCAGTACTTC.

This rearrangement joins TRBV2 to TRBJ1-2, with a weak D call TRBD1 (5 bases). This CDR3 has 11 residues. CDR1 and CDR2 from the germline V gene are SNHLY and FYNNEI. The CDR3 DNA is TGTGCAAGCCGGGGGGACTATGGCTACACCTTC. Its translation: CASRGDYGYTF.

J is TRBJ2-5 and V is TRBV7-6; 8 bases agree with TRBD2. CDR1 is SGHVS and CDR2 is FNYEAQ in the germline V gene. The CDR3 contains 21 residues. The ends lost 4 bases at V and 4 bases at J; junction bases unmatched: 26. For the CDR3, the DNA is TGTGCCAGCAGCTCCCGCATAAAAGACCTAGCGGGTAATGCCTCGGGAGAGACCCAGTACTTC. Translated, it gives CASSSRIKDLAGNASGETQYF. Filled out from reference TRBV7-6 and TRBJ2-5, the complete variable domain reads GAGVSQSPRYKVTKRGQDVALRCDPISGHVSLYWYRQALGQGPEFLTYFNYEAQQDKSGLPNDRFSAERPEGSISTLTIQRTEQRDSAMYRCASSSRIKDLAGNASGETQYFGPGTRLLVL.